This entry features one TCR beta chain sequence. Its antigen is still unknown. PCR amplification relied on 60 Vbeta primers (plus 13 Jbeta primers). TCRdb's table, derived via immunoSEQ multiplex PCR, lists solely in-frame clones and lacks some. The sample lists more than 60,000 clones; about 80% were seen once. These data belong to a study of cytomegalovirus exposure and HLA in healthy donors. Findings and caveats of the study: A later look showed TCR association rates differing by HLA locus, highest for DRB1 and lowest for HLA-C.

This clonotype was sampled from a man between 18 and 35 years old in good health and CMV-seronegative. Sequencing input: PBMCs.

CDR3 sequence (DNA): TGCGCCAGCAGCGTCGGACTAGCGGGGGGGAGCACAGATACGCAGTATTTT. Translated: CASSVGLAGGSTDTQYF. The genes are TRBV5-1 and TRBJ2-3; TRBD2 aligns across 15 bases. Germline V CDR1 and CDR2: SGHRS, YFSETQ. The CDR3 runs 17 residues. Unmatched junction bases numbered 3, after V lost 4 bases and J lost 0 bases.